One sample yielded the 25 T cell receptor beta chains listed below, sequenced in a study of response to subunit inactivated influenza vaccine. Each CDR3 protein is one row after TCRdb ran MiXCR on the RT-PCR reads. Seen here are 800,000 to 1,000,000 distinct CDR3 sequences, 21% observed once, and the top ten hold roughly 10%. Source: PBMCs from blood, taken around 5 days after vaccination. Receptors were obtained from a man between 50 and 59 years old who received an inactivated influenza vaccine.

In nucleotides, the CDR3 is TGTGCCAGCAGTTTAGGGGGAGGTGGAAACACCATATATTTT. It is translated as CASSLGGGGNTIYF. This sequence joins TRBV28 and TRBJ1-3; D might be TRBD1 (5 bases). CDR1 and CDR2 (germline): MDHEN, SYDVKM. Trimming removed 2 bases at V and 3 bases at J, with 8 bases between. This CDR3 is built from 14 residues.

This clonotype appeared a few times. The chain links TRBV12-3 or TRBV12-4 to TRBJ2-1; 7 bases line up with TRBD2. This CDR3 is built from 15 residues. The trim removed 7 bases at V and 0 bases at J, leaving 6 bases unmatched. The CDR3 DNA is TGTGCCAGCACCCTGGGGGGGAACTCCTACAATGAGCAGTTCTTC. It encodes CASTLGGNSYNEQFF.

In this sample, this clonotype turned up a few times. The CDR3 spells CASTAILQGAWQETQYF. The CDR3 bases are TGCGCCAGCACCGCCATTCTACAGGGGGCATGGCAAGAGACCCAGTACTTC. The chain joins TRBV5-1 to TRBJ2-5, with 9 bases lining up with TRBD1. The CDR3 totals 17 residues. From germline, CDR1 is SGHRS and CDR2 YFSETQ. V lost 6 bases to trimming and J lost 2 bases; unmatched junction nucleotides: 14. The full variable domain, with the rest looked up from reference TRBV5-1 and TRBJ2-5, is KAGVTQTPRYLIKTRGQQVTLSCSPISGHRSVSWYQQTPGQGLQFLFEYFSETQRNKGNFPGRFSGRQFSNSRSEMNVSTLELGDSALYLCASTAILQGAWQETQYFGPGTRLLVL.

In nucleotides, the CDR3 is TGCGCCAGCAGCTTACACATGGGGGGGACTGAAGCTTTCTTT. Translated, it gives CASSLHMGGTEAFF. This rearrangement joins TRBV5-1 to TRBJ1-1, with a possible D match to TRBD1 (5 bases). V was pared by 2 bases and J by 5 bases, with 13 bases between. There are 14 residues in the CDR3. Germline CDR1 is SGHRS and CDR2 is YFSETQ.

The chain has TRBV12-3 or TRBV12-4 and TRBJ2-1; possible D gene TRBD2, 6 bases. This CDR3 has 13 residues. V lost 3 bases to trimming and J lost 8 bases, with 11 bases between them. The CDR3 DNA reads as TGTGCCAGCAGTTTTACTAGCCGCCATGAGCAGTTCTTC. Protein: CASSFTSRHEQFF.

This clonotype has more than one count but fewer than ten. The chain joins TRBV7-9 to TRBJ1-2, with TRBD1 matching 8 bases. The V segment lost 3 bases and the J segment 4 bases; nucleotides outside the gene matches: 7. Germline CDR1 is SEHNR and CDR2 is FQNEAQ (reference sequence). This CDR3 region has 15 residues. DNA of the CDR3: TGTGCCAGCAGCTTGACAGGGGACGATCGCTATGGCTACACCTTC. The encoded protein is CASSLTGDDRYGYTF.

The chain links TRBV29-1 to TRBJ2-3; 12 nucleotides agree with TRBD2. Germline CDR1 reads SQVTM; CDR2 reads ANQGSEA. V was clipped by 5 bases and J by 2 bases; unmatched bases: 8. The CDR3 spans 16 residues. The CDR3 DNA reads as TGCAGCGTTCACCTAGCGGGAGGGATTACCACAGATACGCAGTATTTT. Translated, it gives CSVHLAGGITTDTQYF.

The V and J genes are TRBV12-3 or TRBV12-4 and TRBJ2-1; D gene ambiguous. The CDR3 is made up of 14 amino acids. The V and J ends lost 3 bases and 8 bases respectively, with 14 bases between them. CDR3 coding DNA: TGTGCCAGCAGTTTCGACTCGGTAGGTGATGAGCAGTTCTTC. Its protein is CASSFDSVGDEQFF.

This clonotype was observed a few times. The chain couples TRBV10-3 to TRBJ2-3; TRBD2 is a possible D gene (6 bases). The CDR3 runs to 10 residues. The V and J ends lost 8 bases and 7 bases respectively, with 7 bases between them. Per the germline V gene, CDR1 is ENHRY and CDR2 is SYGVKD. CDR3 loop: CAIGGNTQYF. CDR3 nucleotide sequence: TGTGCCATCGGGGGGAATACGCAGTATTTT.

This clonotype has more than one count but fewer than ten. The rearrangement joins TRBV29-1 to TRBJ2-1; D might be TRBD2 (5 bases). This CDR3 region has 13 residues. V dropped 2 bases and J dropped 6 bases, with 11 bases sitting between them. Germline V gene lookup returns CDR1 SQVTM and CDR2 ANQGSEA. The CDR3 protein is CSVEPLTSNEQFF. DNA of the CDR3: TGCAGCGTTGAACCCCTAACTAGCAATGAGCAGTTCTTC.

The table lists this clonotype with a few counts. This rearrangement joins TRBV20-1 to TRBJ2-7, with D perhaps assigned TRBD1 or TRBD2 (5 bases each). The V gene's germline CDR1 is DFQATT and CDR2 SNEGSKA (reference sequence). V lost 3 bases to trimming and J lost 7 bases, with 22 bases between them. This CDR3 is 15 amino acids long. The CDR3 nucleotides are TGCAGTGCTAGGGGATTGGGGACGGATTTAAGAGAGCAGTACTTC. It encodes CSARGLGTDLREQYF.

This clonotype was recorded at least ten times. The chain carries TRBV7-2 and TRBJ2-3, with 9 bases fitting TRBD2. Germline CDR1 is SGHTA and CDR2 is FQGNSA. V lost 5 bases, J lost 0 bases, and 6 bases stayed unmatched. The CDR3 loop spans 16 amino acids. As DNA, the CDR3 is TGTGCCAGCAGCCCGACTAGCGGATCTAGCACAGATACGCAGTATTTT. This codes for CASSPTSGSSTDTQYF. Based on the CDR3 plus reference TRBV7-2 and TRBJ2-3, the full variable domain is GAGVSQSPSNKVTEKGKDVELRCDPISGHTALYWYRQSLGQGLEFLIYFQGNSAPDKSGLPSDRFSAERTGGSVSTLTIQRTQQEDSAVYLCASSPTSGSSTDTQYFGPGTRLTVL.

This clonotype was recorded a few times. V gene TRBV4-3 combines with J gene TRBJ2-1; 7 nucleotides align to TRBD2. CDR1 LGHNA and CDR2 YSLEER come from the germline V gene. CDR3 length: 18 residues. With V trimmed by 1 base and J by 2 bases, 11 bases remained unmatched. The CDR3 DNA reads TGCGCCAGCAGCCAAGGGGGGGGACTCCTGCAGACCTACAATGAGCAGTTCTTC. This translates into CASSQGGGLLQTYNEQFF.

There are many counts of this clonotype. The chain carries TRBV18 and TRBJ1-1; D might be TRBD1 (5 bases). V was trimmed by 7 bases and J by 4 bases, leaving 19 bases between them. CDR3 length: 15 amino acids. From germline, CDR1 is KGHSH and CDR2 LQKENI. The CDR3 DNA reads as TGTGCCAGCTTTCCGAGTACCGGGACGCTCACTGAAGCTTTCTTT. Its protein is CASFPSTGTLTEAFF. Using reference TRBV18 and TRBJ1-1 for the parts outside the CDR3, the full variable domain is NAGVMQNPRHLVRRRGQEARLRCSPMKGHSHVYWYRQLPEEGLKFMVYLQKENIIDESGMPKERFSAEFPKEGPSILRIQQVVRGDSAAYFCASFPSTGTLTEAFFGQGTRLTVV.

This clonotype was picked up a small number of times. V usage is TRBV9 and J usage is TRBJ2-1; D gene uncertain. The CDR3 totals 11 residues. Germline V gives CDR1 SGDLS, CDR2 YYNGEE. V dropped 5 bases and J dropped 9 bases, with 9 bases sitting between them. CDR3 DNA sequence: TGTGCCAGCAGTGGTTATGGTGAGCAGTTCTTC. This translates into CASSGYGEQFF. The full variable domain, with the rest looked up from reference TRBV9 and TRBJ2-1, is DSGVTQTPKHLITATGQRVTLRCSPRSGDLSVYWYQQSLDQGLQFLIQYYNGEERAKGNILERFSAQQFPDLHSELNLSSLELGDSALYFCASSGYGEQFFGPGTRLTVL.

This clonotype was seen a handful of times. Compared with germline, one end of the junction differs, possibly owing to a read error. The chain joins TRBV7-8 to TRBJ2-7, with a weak D call TRBD2 (6 bases). The CDR3 contains 13 residues. Germline V CDR1 and CDR2: SGHVS, FQNEAQ. The DNA of the CDR3 is TGTGCCAGCAGCGCATCCTGGGCGGGGACCTTAACCTTC. Translating gives CASSASWAGTLTF.

This clonotype was seen only a few times. The V call is TRBV7-2, the J call TRBJ2-5; D might be TRBD1 (5 bases). Germline values: CDR1 SGHTA, CDR2 FQGNSA. With 5 bases removed from V and 2 bases from J, the gap between germline ends came to 15 bases. The CDR3 loop spans 15 amino acids. This CDR3 is CASSQSYRLQETQYF. In DNA, the CDR3 is TGTGCCAGCAGCCAATCGTACAGGTTACAAGAGACCCAGTACTTC.

This clonotype occurred a few times. V is TRBV5-1 and J is TRBJ2-7; 7 bases are shared with TRBD2. CDR3 length: 16 amino acids. CDR1 and CDR2 (germline): SGHRS, YFSETQ. Trimming took 0 bases from V and 2 from J; bases not matched to a gene: 8. The CDR3 DNA sequence: TGCGCCAGCAGCTTGGACCCAGGGAGGGTAACCTACGAGCAGTACTTC. This codes for CASSLDPGRVTYEQYF.

This clonotype was found many times. One junction end disagrees with the germline gene, perhaps due to a read error. The chain combines TRBV6-1 with TRBJ2-7; TRBD1 matches at 7 bases. Germline V gene sequence: CDR1 MNHNS, CDR2 SASEGT. There are 13 residues in the CDR3. CDR3 sequence reads: CASTTGISHEQYF. The CDR3 DNA is TGTGCCAGCACGACAGGGATCTCCCACGAGCAGTACTTC.

In this sample, this clonotype turned up many times. This CDR3 is CAISGTSGTSYNEQFF. The CDR3 DNA is TGTGCCATCAGTGGAACTAGCGGGACGTCCTACAATGAGCAGTTCTTC. The chain uses TRBV10-3 and TRBJ2-1, with 10 positions matching TRBD2. The CDR3 covers 16 residues. From germline, CDR1 is ENHRY and CDR2 SYGVKD. With 4 bases clipped from V and 1 base from J, the junction kept 4 bases outside the gene matches.

The J gene is TRBJ2-7, the V gene TRBV28; the D is unclear. Germline V gives CDR1 MDHEN, CDR2 SYDVKM. The CDR3 covers 15 residues. The V end was cut by 4 bases, the J end by 3 bases, with 16 bases between. CDR3 coding DNA: TGTGCCAGCAGTTCCCGGACGGCTTGGGACTACGAGCAGTACTTC. This encodes CASSSRTAWDYEQYF.

This clonotype was detected a few times. One junction end disagrees with the germline gene, perhaps due to a read error. The rearrangement uses TRBV7-7 and TRBJ2-7; 10 bases are shared with TRBD1. Germline CDR1 SSHAT, CDR2 FNYEAQ (reference sequence). The CDR3 length is 16 residues. The CDR3 nucleotides read TGTGCTAGCAGCTCGAGCCGGGACAGGGGCTTCTACGAGCAGTACTTC. Residues: CASSSSRDRGFYEQYF.

This chain links TRBV4-1 with TRBJ1-1, with D uncertain. The CDR3 spans 15 residues. V was clipped by 0 bases and J by 1 base, with 9 bases between them. The V gene's germline CDR1 is MGHRA and CDR2 YSYEKL. The CDR3 loop reads CASSQEDKQNTEAFF. CDR3 bases: TGCGCCAGCAGCCAAGAAGACAAACAGAACACTGAAGCTTTCTTT.

This chain links TRBV20-1 with TRBJ1-5; D remains unclear. With 5 bases removed from V and 6 bases from J, the gap between germline ends came to 8 bases. Germline values: CDR1 DFQATT, CDR2 SNEGSKA (reference sequence). This CDR3 contains 11 residues. CDR3 sequence reads: CSARICQPQHF. CDR3 sequence (DNA): TGCAGTGCTCGTATTTGTCAGCCCCAGCATTTT.

This clonotype was recorded a few times. J is TRBJ2-3 and V is TRBV7-2; D is uncertain. Trimming took off 6 bases at V and 2 bases at J, with 12 bases between the two ends. The V gene's germline CDR1 is SGHTA and CDR2 FQGNSA. The CDR3 extends over 14 amino acids. CDR3 nucleotide sequence: TGTGCCAGCAGACTAATGGGGAACACAGATACGCAGTATTTT. As protein: CASRLMGNTDTQYF. The whole variable domain, filled in from reference TRBV7-2 and TRBJ2-3, reads GAGVSQSPSNKVTEKGKDVELRCDPISGHTALYWYRQSLGQGLEFLIYFQGNSAPDKSGLPSDRFSAERTGGSVSTLTIQRTQQEDSAVYLCASRLMGNTDTQYFGPGTRLTVL.